This T cell receptor (beta chain) was found in a study of cytomegalovirus exposure and HLA in healthy donors. Overall study: Roughly 180 million T cells yielded 120 million or so unique TCR beta sequences, as an earlier analysis found. Findings of the study overall: The productive fraction for most TCR beta V segments was about 87% or about 30% in an earlier analysis. From TCR beta sequences, most subjects' HLA-A and HLA-B alleles were reportedly predicted accurately.

With 60 Vbeta and 13 Jbeta primers, the PCR was carried out. The table came from immunoSEQ multiplex PCR; TCRdb's copy has only in-frame clones and leaves some out. This table holds 150,000 to 200,000 clones, about 80% found once. Germline CDR1 and CDR2: SNHLY and FYNNEI. This CDR3 region has 15 residues. Deletions cut 7 bases from V and 4 bases from J, with 19 bases between. Note on this clone: Its antigen is not known.

This TCR was recovered from a woman younger than 35 in good health and CMV-seropositive. The genes are TRBV2 and TRBJ1-1; possibly TRBD1 for D (6 bases). The specimen sequenced was PBMCs. The CDR3 nucleotides read TGTGCCAGCATCCTCAATTCCCCAGGGGCCACTGAAGCTTTCTTT. It is translated as CASILNSPGATEAFF.